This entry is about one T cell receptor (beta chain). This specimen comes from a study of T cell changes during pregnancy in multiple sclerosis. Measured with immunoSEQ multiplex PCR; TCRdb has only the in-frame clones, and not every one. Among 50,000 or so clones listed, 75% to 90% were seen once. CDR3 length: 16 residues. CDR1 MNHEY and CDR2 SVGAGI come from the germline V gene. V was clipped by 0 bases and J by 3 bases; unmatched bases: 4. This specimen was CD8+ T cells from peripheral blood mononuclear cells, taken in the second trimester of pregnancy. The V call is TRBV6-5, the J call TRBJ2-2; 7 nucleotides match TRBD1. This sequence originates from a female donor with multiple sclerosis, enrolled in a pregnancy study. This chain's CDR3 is CASSYSMGQHTGELFF. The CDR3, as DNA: TGTGCCAGCAGTTACTCGATGGGACAGCACACCGGGGAGCTGTTTTTT.